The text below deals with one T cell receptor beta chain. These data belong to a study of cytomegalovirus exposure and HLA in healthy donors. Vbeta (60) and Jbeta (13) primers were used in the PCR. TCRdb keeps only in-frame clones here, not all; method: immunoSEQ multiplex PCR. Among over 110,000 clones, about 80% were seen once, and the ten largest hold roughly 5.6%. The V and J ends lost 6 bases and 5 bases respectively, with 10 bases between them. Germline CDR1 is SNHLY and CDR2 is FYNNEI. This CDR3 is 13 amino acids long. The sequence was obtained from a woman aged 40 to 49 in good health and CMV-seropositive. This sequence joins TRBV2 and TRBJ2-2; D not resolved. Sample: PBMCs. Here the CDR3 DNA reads TGTGCCAGCAGGGAAAGAGAAACCGGGGAGCTGTTTTTT. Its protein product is CASRERETGELFF.